A selection of T cell receptor beta chains follows, all from one sample in a study of PD-1 blockade in classical Hodgkin lymphoma. Assay used: immunoSEQ multiplex PCR; TCRdb lists only in-frame clones, some missing. This table holds roughly 8,000 clones, around 85% found once. Specimen: peripheral blood mononuclear cells (PBMCs), collected before the fourth cycle of nivolumab. The receptor set was obtained from a human donor with classical Hodgkin lymphoma. The CDR3 runs from the conserved cysteine through the conserved F or W. Fields, in order: clone size, J gene, V gene, D gene, CDR3 DNA, CDR3 protein. D genes are given only for firm matches. Not every row has a clone size; where given, it reads once, few, many or a size class.

abundance: -
j_gene: TRBJ2-3
v_gene: TRBV7-9
d_gene: TRBD1
CDR3nt: TGTGCCATCGTAAACCGGGACAGGGGGCCTGATACGCAGTATTTT
CDR3aa: CAIVNRDRGPDTQYF

abundance: -
j_gene: TRBJ1-2
v_gene: TRBV7-2
d_gene: -
CDR3nt: TGTGCCAGCATCCTGGGGGGCAGTCTACAAGGCTACACCTTC
CDR3aa: CASILGGSLQGYTF

abundance: -
j_gene: TRBJ2-5
v_gene: TRBV13
d_gene: -
CDR3nt: TGTGCCAGCAGCTTTAAAGAGACCCAGTACTTC
CDR3aa: CASSFKETQYF

abundance: -
j_gene: TRBJ1-2
v_gene: TRBV7-2
d_gene: -
CDR3nt: TGTGCCAGCAGCCCGGGGTCAATAAGGGGCTACACCTTC
CDR3aa: CASSPGSIRGYTF

abundance: -
j_gene: TRBJ2-7
v_gene: TRBV21-1
d_gene: -
CDR3nt: TGTGCCAGCAGCAAATGGGGGTGGGAGTGGCTAGGAACCTCCGGTTACGAGCAGTACTTC
CDR3aa: CASSKWGWEWLGTSGYEQYF

abundance: -
j_gene: TRBJ2-1
v_gene: TRBV11-2
d_gene: TRBD2
CDR3nt: TGTGCCAGCAGCAGAAGCGGGGCGCAAAATGAGCAGTTCTTC
CDR3aa: CASSRSGAQNEQFF

abundance: -
j_gene: TRBJ1-2
v_gene: TRBV5-6
d_gene: -
CDR3nt: TGTGCCAGCACCCTTGGTACAGCTAAGCCCTATGGCTACACCTTC
CDR3aa: CASTLGTAKPYGYTF

abundance: once
j_gene: TRBJ2-2
v_gene: TRBV5-1
d_gene: -
CDR3nt: TGCGCCAGCAGCTTAACCGGGACAACGAACACCGGGGAGCTGTTTTTT
CDR3aa: CASSLTGTTNTGELFF

abundance: -
j_gene: TRBJ2-1
v_gene: TRBV30
d_gene: TRBD2
CDR3nt: TGTGCCTGGAGTGGGATGACTAGCGGGACGAGCTCCTACAATGAGCAGTTCTTC
CDR3aa: CAWSGMTSGTSSYNEQFF

abundance: -
j_gene: TRBJ2-5
v_gene: TRBV2
d_gene: -
CDR3nt: TGTGCCAGCAGTGAGAACACGGTAGGGGAGACCCAGTACTTC
CDR3aa: CASSENTVGETQYF

abundance: -
j_gene: TRBJ2-2
v_gene: TRBV15
d_gene: -
CDR3nt: TGTGCCACCAGCGACGGTTTCACCGGGGAGCTGTTTTTT
CDR3aa: CATSDGFTGELFF

abundance: -
j_gene: TRBJ1-1
v_gene: TRBV7-8
d_gene: -
CDR3nt: TGTGCCAGCAGCTTAGCTACGGCGGCGAACACTGAAGCTTTCTTT
CDR3aa: CASSLATAANTEAFF

abundance: -
j_gene: TRBJ2-7
v_gene: TRBV7-2
d_gene: -
CDR3nt: TGTGCCAGCAGCCCGGGACTTTCCTCCTACGAGCAGTACTTC
CDR3aa: CASSPGLSSYEQYF